This T cell receptor (beta chain) comes out of a study of blood T cell repertoires in COVID-19. Study details: Nucleic acid was either cDNA or gDNA, and it came from T cells, B-cell-depleted T cells, or PBMCs.

With 8 bases removed from V and 6 bases from J, the gap between germline ends came to 9 bases. From germline, CDR1 is ENHRY and CDR2 SYGVKD. The CDR3 loop spans 11 amino acids. Assay: immunoSEQ multiplex PCR; the TCRdb copy retains only in-frame clones and omits some. The sample holds 200,000 to 300,000 clones, about 83% seen once. The genes are TRBV10-3 and TRBJ2-3; no firm D call. Source material: peripheral blood. This receptor was identified in a man aged 45-65 years with acute or convalescent COVID-19. CDR3 nucleotides: TGTGCCATCCGCGGAAGGGATACGCAGTATTTT. It codes for CAIRGRDTQYF.